Listed below are T cell receptor beta chains from one sample, sequenced in a study of blood T cell repertoires in COVID-19. TCRdb keeps only in-frame clones here, not all; method: immunoSEQ multiplex PCR. The sample consists of more than 85,000 clones, roughly 79% of them appearing once. Sample: peripheral blood. These TCRs come from an elderly woman with active or convalescent COVID-19. Both conserved end residues are part of each CDR3. The D gene is left open where the match is weak. Expanded clones get a size class; other rows say once, few or many, or leave the size out.

CASSLMGGRSYEQYF	TGCGCCAGCAGCTTGATGGGCGGGCGGTCCTACGAGCAGTACTTC	.	once	TRBV5-1	TRBJ2-7
CASSFILAGGNEQFF	TGCGCCAGCAGCTTTATCCTAGCGGGGGGCAATGAGCAGTTCTTC	TRBD2	.	TRBV5-1	TRBJ2-1
CASSSGTGHQPQHF	TGTGCCAGCAGTTCCGGGACAGGGCATCAGCCCCAGCATTTT	TRBD1	.	TRBV28	TRBJ1-5
CASNRQGEIYGYTF	TGTGCCAGTAATCGACAGGGGGAAATCTATGGCTACACCTTC	TRBD1	.	TRBV19	TRBJ1-2
CASLVRREWEETQYF	TGTGCCAGTCTGGTGAGGCGGGAGTGGGAAGAGACCCAGTACTTC	.	few	TRBV21-1	TRBJ2-5
CASSLGGGSNQPQHF	TGTGCCAGCAGCTTGGGAGGGGGAAGCAATCAGCCCCAGCATTTT	.	.	TRBV5-6	TRBJ1-5
CASSPRAGANTGELFF	TGCGCCAGCAGCCCACGGGCGGGAGCGAACACCGGGGAGCTGTTTTTT	TRBD2	once	TRBV4-1	TRBJ2-2
CASSLLGGDRGPGEQFF	TGTGCCAGCAGCTTGTTGGGAGGGGACAGGGGGCCCGGTGAGCAGTTCTTC	TRBD1	.	TRBV5-4	TRBJ2-1
CSASRLTGTSGRRGEQYF	TGCAGTGCTAGTAGGCTTACCGGGACTAGCGGGAGGAGGGGTGAGCAGTACTTC	TRBD2	few	TRBV20-1	TRBJ2-7
CASSLRVAGYNEQFF	TGTGCCAGCAGCTTAAGGGTAGCGGGTTACAATGAGCAGTTCTTC	TRBD2	.	TRBV7-3	TRBJ2-1
CASSYGGQNTEAFF	TGTGCCAGCAGTTACGGGGGACAGAACACTGAAGCTTTCTTT	.	.	TRBV6-5	TRBJ1-1
CASSLSGYGYTF	TGTGCCAGCAGTTTATCGGGCTATGGCTACACCTTC	.	.	TRBV28	TRBJ1-2
CASVRQYNQPQHF	TGTGCCAGCGTCAGGCAGTACAATCAGCCCCAGCATTTT	.	.	TRBV2	TRBJ1-5
CASSLSPLAGTTDTQYF	TGCGCCAGCAGCTTGAGTCCTTTAGCGGGCACCACAGATACGCAGTATTTT	TRBD2	.	TRBV5-1	TRBJ2-3
CASSQVPRDLTGVANTGELFF	TGCGCCAGCAGCCAAGTGCCTCGAGATTTAACGGGGGTTGCGAACACCGGGGAGCTGTTTTTT	.	few	TRBV4-3	TRBJ2-2
CASSPGGGVETQYF	TGTGCCAGCTCACCAGGAGGGGGCGTGGAGACCCAGTACTTC	.	.	TRBV18	TRBJ2-5
CASSPGQTAEETQYF	TGTGCCAGCAGCCCCGGACAGACCGCCGAAGAGACCCAGTACTTC	.	.	TRBV11-3	TRBJ2-5
CASSVRTIGNEQFF	TGTGCCAGCAGCGTAAGGACTATTGGCAATGAGCAGTTCTTC	.	.	TRBV9	TRBJ2-1
CASSLAEGQGGTEAFF	TGTGCCAGCAGCTTAGCCGAAGGACAGGGAGGCACTGAAGCTTTCTTT	TRBD1	.	TRBV11-1	TRBJ1-1
CASSERLAGGLYNEQFF	TGTGCCAGTAGTGAACGTCTAGCGGGAGGGCTCTACAATGAGCAGTTCTTC	TRBD2	.	TRBV19	TRBJ2-1
CASSLGGTGGYGYTF	TGCGCCAGCAGCTTGGGGGGGACAGGTGGCTATGGCTACACCTTC	TRBD1	.	TRBV5-1	TRBJ1-2
CASSLTSGSSYEQYF	TGTGCCAGCAGCCTCACTAGCGGAAGCTCCTACGAGCAGTACTTC	TRBD2	.	TRBV5-4	TRBJ2-7
CASSLDRTAQNYEQYF	TGCGCCAGCAGTTTGGATAGGACAGCCCAAAACTACGAGCAGTACTTC	.	.	TRBV5-1	TRBJ2-7
CASSLGTGDNKNIQYF	TGTGCCAGCAGCTTGGGGACAGGGGACAACAAAAACATTCAGTACTTC	TRBD1	.	TRBV5-4	TRBJ2-4
CASSQRLAGVETQYF	TGTGCCAGCAGCCAAAGACTAGCGGGAGTGGAGACCCAGTACTTC	TRBD2	.	TRBV3-1/TRBV3-2	TRBJ2-5
CSVEGAGGETQYF	TGCAGCGTTGAGGGGGCAGGGGGGGAGACCCAGTACTTC	.	once	TRBV29-1	TRBJ2-5
CASSPREAGQGADEQYF	TGTGCCAGCAGCCCCCGGGAGGCGGGACAGGGGGCCGACGAGCAGTACTTC	.	.	TRBV21-1	TRBJ2-7
CASSGLVIETQYF	TGTGCCAGCAGTGGACTAGTAATAGAGACCCAGTACTTC	TRBD2	.	TRBV12-3/TRBV12-4	TRBJ2-5
CASSLEGDEQFF	TGTGCCAGCAGTCTAGAGGGCGATGAGCAGTTCTTC	.	.	TRBV11-3	TRBJ2-1
CAWTRGGLSSYEQYF	TGTGCCTGGACCCGAGGGGGCCTGAGCTCCTACGAGCAGTACTTC	TRBD1	.	TRBV30	TRBJ2-7
CASSTPPGQGAQGEKLFF	TGTGCCAGCAGCACGCCTCCGGGACAGGGGGCTCAAGGTGAAAAACTGTTTTTT	TRBD1	.	TRBV11-2	TRBJ1-4
CASSQDLPDSTSGNTIYF	TGCGCCAGCAGCCAAGATCTCCCCGACAGCACCTCTGGAAACACCATATATTTT	.	many	TRBV4-3	TRBJ1-3
CASSLLWDSEDTVSDTQYF	TGTGCCAGCAGTTTGCTTTGGGACAGCGAAGATACGGTCTCAGATACGCAGTATTTT	TRBD1	.	TRBV28	TRBJ2-3
CASSLTTGQGLLSTYGYTF	TGCGCCAGCAGCTTGACTACGGGACAGGGACTTTTGTCAACCTATGGCTACACCTTC	TRBD1	.	TRBV5-1	TRBJ1-2
CASSLNRQGLSRGYTF	TGTGCCAGCAGCTTGAACCGACAGGGTTTATCTCGTGGCTACACCTTC	TRBD1	.	TRBV5-8	TRBJ1-2
CSASISAEGGTGELFF	TGCAGTGCTAGTATTTCGGCGGAGGGCGGCACCGGGGAGCTGTTTTTT	.	.	TRBV20-1	TRBJ2-2
CASRSAKNIQYF	TGTGCCTCTAGATCAGCCAAAAACATTCAGTACTTC	.	.	TRBV28	TRBJ2-4
CASSSYKNEQYF	TGTGCCAGCAGTTCTTATAAAAACGAGCAGTACTTC	.	.	TRBV12-3/TRBV12-4	TRBJ2-7
CASIRGAYTGELFF	TGTGCCAGCATAAGGGGCGCGTACACCGGGGAGCTGTTTTTT	.	.	TRBV7-9	TRBJ2-2
CASSLYPTDTEAFF	TGTGCCAGCAGCTTGTACCCAACGGACACTGAAGCTTTCTTT	.	.	TRBV7-9	TRBJ1-1
CASSFRQILQETQYF	TGTGCCAGCAGTTTCCGACAGATCCTCCAAGAGACCCAGTACTTC	.	.	TRBV5-6	TRBJ2-5
CASSSTGGGRTGELFF	TGTGCCAGCAGCTCCACAGGGGGCGGGAGGACCGGGGAGCTGTTTTTT	.	medium-sized	TRBV5-4	TRBJ2-2
CARRTGTLAKNIQYF	TGCGCCAGGAGGACAGGGACACTAGCCAAAAACATTCAGTACTTC	TRBD1	.	TRBV5-1	TRBJ2-4